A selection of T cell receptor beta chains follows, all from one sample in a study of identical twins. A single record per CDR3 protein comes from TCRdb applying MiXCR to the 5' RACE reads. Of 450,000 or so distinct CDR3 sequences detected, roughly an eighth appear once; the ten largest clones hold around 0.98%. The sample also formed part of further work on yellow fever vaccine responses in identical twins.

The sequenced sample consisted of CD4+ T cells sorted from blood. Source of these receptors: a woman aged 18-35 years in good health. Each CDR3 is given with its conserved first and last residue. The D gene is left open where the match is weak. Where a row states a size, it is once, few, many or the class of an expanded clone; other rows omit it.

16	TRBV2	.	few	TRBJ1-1	TGTGCCAGCAGTGCAATGGCAGGGAGGCTAAGCACTGAAGCTTTCTTT	CASSAMAGRLSTEAFF
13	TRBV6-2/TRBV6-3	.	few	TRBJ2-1	TGTGCCAGCGTTAGCGCGAGGATTAATGAGCAGTTCTTC	CASVSARINEQFF
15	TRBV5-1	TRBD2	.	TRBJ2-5	TGCGCCAGCAGCTGGACTAGCGGGGCGGGAGAGACCCAGTACTTC	CASSWTSGAGETQYF
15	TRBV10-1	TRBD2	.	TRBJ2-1	TGCGCCAGCAGTGATTATAGCGGGACTTACAATGAGCAGTTCTTC	CASSDYSGTYNEQFF
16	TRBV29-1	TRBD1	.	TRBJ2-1	TGCAGCGTCCTCTCCCCGGACAGGGGCAGAGACAATGAGCAGTTCTTC	CSVLSPDRGRDNEQFF
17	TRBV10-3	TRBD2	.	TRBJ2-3	TGTGCCATCAGCGAGAGAAAAGCGGGGGGGCCTCAAGATACGCAGTATTTT	CAISERKAGGPQDTQYF
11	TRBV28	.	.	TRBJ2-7	TGTGCCAGCAGAGGTCCCCACGAGCAGTACTTC	CASRGPHEQYF
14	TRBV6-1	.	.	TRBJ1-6	TGTGCCAGCAACCTCAAGGGGGGAAATTCACCCCTCCACTTT	CASNLKGGNSPLHF
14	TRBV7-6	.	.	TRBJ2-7	TGTGCCAGCAGCTCCTCGCTCCAATCCTACGAGCAGTACTTC	CASSSSLQSYEQYF
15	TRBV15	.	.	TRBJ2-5	TGTGCCACCAGCAGAGATGGTAGGCGGATTGAGACCCAGTACTTC	CATSRDGRRIETQYF
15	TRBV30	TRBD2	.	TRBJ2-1	TGTGCCTGGATCATGGGACTAGCGGGAGTAGATGAGCAGTTCTTC	CAWIMGLAGVDEQFF
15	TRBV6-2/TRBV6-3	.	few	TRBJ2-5	TGTGCCAGCAGTCGACTCGGGCTAGACCAAGAGACCCAGTACTTC	CASSRLGLDQETQYF
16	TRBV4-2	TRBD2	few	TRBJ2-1	TGTGCCAGCAGCCAAGAGGGGAGGGGAATAAACAATGAGCAGTTCTTC	CASSQEGRGINNEQFF
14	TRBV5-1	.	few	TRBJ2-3	TGCGCCAGCAGCGGGGGGCGGCAGGCAGATACGCAGTATTTT	CASSGGRQADTQYF
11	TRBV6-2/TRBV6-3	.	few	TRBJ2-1	TGTGCCAGCATGCGGGCTAATGAGCAGTTCTTC	CASMRANEQFF
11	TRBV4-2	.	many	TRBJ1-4	TGTGCCAGCAGGATGAGTGAAAAACTGTTTTTT	CASRMSEKLFF
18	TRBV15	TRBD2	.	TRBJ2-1	TGTGCCACCAGCAGAGACCGTCTAGGGGCTAGCGGGAGTTATGAGCAGTTCTTC	CATSRDRLGASGSYEQFF
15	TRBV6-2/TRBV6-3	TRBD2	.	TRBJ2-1	TGTGCCAGCAGGCCTAGCGGTACCTCCTACAATGAGCAGTTCTTC	CASRPSGTSYNEQFF
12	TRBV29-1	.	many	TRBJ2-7	TGCAGCGTTAAACGGACAAACTACGAGCAGTACTTC	CSVKRTNYEQYF
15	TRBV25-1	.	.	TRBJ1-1	TGTGCCAGCAGTGAATCGGAGGCTGCGAACACTGAAGCTTTCTTT	CASSESEAANTEAFF
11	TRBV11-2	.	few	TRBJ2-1	TGTGCCAGCAGCCCAGAAGGGGGGCAGTTCTTC	CASSPEGGQFF
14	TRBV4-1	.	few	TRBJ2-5	TGCGCCAGCAGCCAGAGCGGGCTTCAAGAGACCCAGTACTTC	CASSQSGLQETQYF
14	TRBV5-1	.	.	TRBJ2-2	TGCGCCAGCAGCTTCCCAGGACAATTCGGGGAGCTGTTTTTT	CASSFPGQFGELFF
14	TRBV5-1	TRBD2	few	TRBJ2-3	TGCGCCAGCAGCCCCGGACTAGAGGCAGATACGCAGTATTTT	CASSPGLEADTQYF
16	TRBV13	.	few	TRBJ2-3	TGTGCCAGCAGCTTAGAAGGAGGCCGAGGACAAGATACGCAGTATTTT	CASSLEGGRGQDTQYF
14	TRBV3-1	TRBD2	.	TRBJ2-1	TGTGCCAGCAGCCAAACTAGCGGGGGGAGGAAGCAGTTCTTC	CASSQTSGGRKQFF
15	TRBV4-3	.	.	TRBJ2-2	TGCGCCAGCAGCCAAGATCTACCAAAAACCGGGGAGCTGTTTTTT	CASSQDLPKTGELFF
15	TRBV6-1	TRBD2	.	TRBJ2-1	TGTGCCAGCAGGGGGACTAGCGGGAGCTTAGGTGAGCAGTTCTTC	CASRGTSGSLGEQFF
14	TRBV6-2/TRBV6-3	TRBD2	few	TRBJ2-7	TGTGCCAGCAGGCCCCCGGGAGGAAACTACGAGCAGTACTTC	CASRPPGGNYEQYF
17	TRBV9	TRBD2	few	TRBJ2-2	TGTGCCAGCAGCGTAGCTAGCGGGAGTCGTAACACCGGGGAGCTGTTTTTT	CASSVASGSRNTGELFF
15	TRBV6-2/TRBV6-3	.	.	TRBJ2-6	TGTGCCAGCATCAGGGACGGCACTGGGGCCAACGTCCTGACTTTC	CASIRDGTGANVLTF
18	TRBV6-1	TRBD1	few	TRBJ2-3	TGTGCCAGCAGTGTTAGGGGACAGGGATTAGGCAGCACAGATACGCAGTATTTT	CASSVRGQGLGSTDTQYF
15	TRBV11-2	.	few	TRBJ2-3	TGTGCCAGCAGCTCGTCACGGGCGAGCACAGATACGCAGTATTTT	CASSSSRASTDTQYF